A single sample gave rise to the 32 T cell receptor beta chains below, sequenced in a study of cytomegalovirus exposure and HLA in healthy donors. This PCR relied on a set of 60 Vbeta primers and 13 Jbeta primers. Generated by immunoSEQ multiplex PCR, the TCRdb table keeps only in-frame clones and is missing some. The sample's table shows some 75,000 clones. The sequencing sample was made of PBMCs. All receptors come from a man aged 35 to 55 in good health and CMV-seronegative.

The chain's CDR3 is CAWSVSRTGELFF. CDR3 bases: TGTGCCTGGAGTGTTTCGCGGACCGGGGAGCTGTTTTTT. The chain is built from TRBV30 and TRBJ2-2, with no clear D. The CDR3 runs to 13 residues. Germline V gene sequence: CDR1 GTSNPN, CDR2 SVGIG (reference sequence). Trimming stripped 0 bases from V and 5 bases from J, with 7 bases between.

This sequence joins TRBV18 and TRBJ2-1; 14 bases agree with TRBD2. The germline CDR1 and CDR2 sequences are KGHSH and LQKENI. CDR3 size: 18 residues. Trimming at V came to 5 bases and at J to 7 bases, leaving 13 bases not matched to a gene. In DNA, the CDR3 is TGTGCCAGCTCAACCTACGCACCCGGGACTAGCGGGGGAAATGAGCAGTTCTTC. Translation gives CASSTYAPGTSGGNEQFF.

The chain combines TRBV29-1 with TRBJ2-3, with 8 bases matching TRBD2. Germline V gene data show CDR1 as SQVTM and CDR2 as ANQGSEA. Trimming at V came to 3 bases and at J to 3 bases, leaving 2 bases not matched to a gene. The CDR3 spans 13 residues. The CDR3 loop reads CSVDSGGTDTQYF. The DNA for the CDR3 is TGCAGCGTTGACTCGGGAGGGACAGATACGCAGTATTTT.

CDR3 sequence reads: CASSLGLTGGRRGQPQHF. In nucleotides, the CDR3 is TGTGCCAGCAGTTTGGGCCTGACAGGGGGTAGGCGGGGTCAGCCCCAGCATTTT. This sequence joins TRBV27 and TRBJ1-5, with 9 bases that match TRBD1. V lost 3 bases, J lost 6 bases, and 15 bases stayed unmatched. The CDR3 loop spans 18 amino acids. Germline V gene sequence: CDR1 MNHEY, CDR2 SMNVEV (reference sequence).

The chain combines TRBV4-2 with TRBJ2-7; the D gene is possibly TRBD2 (7 bases). Germline assignment: CDR1 LGHNA and CDR2 YNFKEQ. The V gene lost 0 bases and the J gene lost 3 bases, with 12 bases spanning the gap. This CDR3 is built from 15 residues. The CDR3 sequence: CASSQETGGFYEQYF. CDR3 DNA: TGTGCCAGCAGCCAAGAAACGGGGGGCTTCTACGAGCAGTACTTC.

The rearrangement links TRBV4-3 to TRBJ1-4; 10 nucleotides align to TRBD1. After removal of 1 base from V and 7 bases from J, the junction contained 6 bases not matched to a gene. The CDR3 extends over 16 amino acids. The germline gives CDR1 LGHNA, CDR2 YSLEER. CDR3 nucleotides: TGCGCCAGCAGCCAAGCCGACAGGGGGCATCGTGAAAAACTGTTTTTT. Its protein is CASSQADRGHREKLFF.

This sequence joins TRBV7-2 and TRBJ2-7; 13 bases map to TRBD2. There are 15 residues in the CDR3. V dropped 6 bases and J dropped 4; count of bases not matched to a gene: 6. CDR1 and CDR2 (germline): SGHTA, FQGNSA. As DNA, the CDR3 is TGTGCCAGCAGTCCGTGGACTAGCGGGGGATACGAGCAGTACTTC. Protein sequence: CASSPWTSGGYEQYF.

The genes are TRBV2 and TRBJ1-5; D is possibly TRBD1 (5 bases). The CDR3 runs 16 residues. Germline CDR1 reads SNHLY; CDR2 reads FYNNEI. V was cut by 6 bases and J by 0 bases, with 15 bases left in between. CDR3 DNA sequence: TGTGCCAGCAGGGGGGACTTCGGGAGTAGCAATCAGCCCCAGCATTTT. Translating it yields CASRGDFGSSNQPQHF.

V gene TRBV11-2 combines with J gene TRBJ1-3; TRBD1 matches at 8 bases. The CDR3 has 13 amino acids. From germline, CDR1 is SGHAT and CDR2 FQNNGV. For the CDR3, the DNA is TGTGCTACCAACAGGGGGACTGGAAACACCATATATTTT. Translated, it gives CATNRGTGNTIYF.

The chain uses TRBV7-2 and TRBJ1-2; 10 positions agree with TRBD1. V gave up 3 bases and J gave up 5 bases; unmatched junction bases: 3. CDR3 length: 14 amino acids. The germline CDR1 and CDR2 sequences are SGHTA and FQGNSA. This CDR3 reads CASSLRQGAYGYTF. The CDR3 DNA sequence: TGTGCCAGCAGCTTGCGACAGGGGGCTTATGGCTACACCTTC.

The chain couples TRBV10-3 to TRBJ1-5; D uncertain. Germline CDR1 and CDR2: ENHRY and SYGVKD. V dropped 4 bases and J dropped 2 bases, with 9 bases sitting between them. The CDR3 runs to 14 residues. The CDR3, as DNA: TGTGCCATCAGTGCACCGGGTGGCAATCAGCCCCAGCATTTT. Its protein product is CAISAPGGNQPQHF.

The V call is TRBV7-8, the J call TRBJ2-1; 7 bases are a match to TRBD1. The junction had 16 bases not matched to a gene; V was cut back by 5 bases and J by 3 bases. CDR1 is SGHVS and CDR2 is FQNEAQ in the germline V gene. This CDR3 is 18 amino acids long. The CDR3 here is CASSDLGTARAIYNEQFF. In DNA form, the CDR3 reads TGTGCCAGCAGCGACCTAGGGACAGCTAGAGCCATCTACAATGAGCAGTTCTTC.

The rearrangement uses TRBV6-4 and TRBJ2-7; 11 positions match TRBD2. CDR3 length equals 16 residues. The junction had 11 bases not matched to a gene; V was cut back by 6 bases and J by 4 bases. Germline V gene data show CDR1 as MRHNA and CDR2 as SNTAGT. The CDR3, as DNA: TGTGCCAGCAGCCCAACTAGCGGGAGTTTGCGATACGAGCAGTACTTC. It specifies CASSPTSGSLRYEQYF.

J is TRBJ1-1 and V is TRBV5-1, with 8 bases identical to TRBD1. CDR1 is SGHRS, CDR2 YFSETQ, per germline. This CDR3 is built from 14 residues. V trimming: 4 bases; J trimming: 0 bases; junction bases outside the gene matches: 2. The CDR3 region is CASSQQGVNTEAFF. The CDR3 nucleotides read TGCGCCAGCAGCCAACAGGGGGTGAACACTGAAGCTTTCTTT. The full variable domain, with the rest looked up from reference TRBV5-1 and TRBJ1-1, is KAGVTQTPRYLIKTRGQQVTLSCSPISGHRSVSWYQQTPGQGLQFLFEYFSETQRNKGNFPGRFSGRQFSNSRSEMNVSTLELGDSALYLCASSQQGVNTEAFFGQGTRLTVV.

The chain uses TRBV7-9 and TRBJ2-1, with 12 nucleotides matching TRBD2. From germline, CDR1 is SEHNR and CDR2 FQNEAQ (reference sequence). J gave up 9 bases and V 2 bases, and 5 bases lay outside the gene matches. The CDR3 length is 15 residues. DNA of the CDR3: TGTGCCAGCAGCTTACTAGCGGGGGGGAGTGGTGAGCAGTTCTTC. This encodes CASSLLAGGSGEQFF.

The chain has TRBV7-8 and TRBJ2-7, with 10 bases identical to TRBD2. The J segment lost 0 bases and the V segment lost 5 bases, leaving 1 base of the junction unmatched. The CDR3 length is 14 residues. Germline assignment: CDR1 SGHVS and CDR2 FQNEAQ. As DNA, the CDR3 is TGTGCCAGCAGCCCTAGCGGGGGCTCCTACGAGCAGTACTTC. Its protein is CASSPSGGSYEQYF.

The chain has TRBV5-6 and TRBJ2-3; 14 nucleotides align to TRBD2. Germline lookup yields CDR1 SGHDT and CDR2 YYEEEE. CDR3 length: 19 residues. V lost 4 bases to trimming and J lost 3 bases; unmatched junction nucleotides: 13. The DNA of the CDR3 is TGTGCCAGCAGCCCCCGGGGGTTGGGACTAGCGGGAGAAACAGATACGCAGTATTTT. Its protein is CASSPRGLGLAGETDTQYF.

The genes are TRBV11-2 and TRBJ1-5; the D is unclear. The V end was cut by 5 bases, the J end by 3 bases, with 8 bases between. The CDR3 is 13 residues long. Germline lookup yields CDR1 SGHAT and CDR2 FQNNGV. CDR3 nucleotide sequence: TGTGCCAGCAGCCCAGTAACCAATCAGCCCCAGCATTTT. It specifies CASSPVTNQPQHF.

The rearrangement uses TRBV5-6 and TRBJ1-2; unclear D gene. With 0 bases removed from V and 4 bases from J, the gap between germline ends came to 16 bases. The CDR3 is 16 amino acids. CDR1 SGHDT and CDR2 YYEEEE come from the germline V gene. The CDR3 loop reads CASSLDRAVESYGYTF. The CDR3 DNA sequence: TGTGCCAGCAGCTTGGATCGTGCGGTAGAGAGCTATGGCTACACCTTC.

This sequence joins TRBV19 and TRBJ2-7; possible D gene TRBD2, 5 bases. V shed 0 bases and J shed 6 bases, with 12 bases lying between them. CDR1 LNHDA and CDR2 SQIVND come from the germline V gene (reference sequence). The CDR3 is 14 amino acids. The CDR3 region is CASSIDLRDIEQYF. The DNA for the CDR3 is TGTGCCAGTAGTATAGATCTTCGGGATATCGAGCAGTACTTC.

V is TRBV21-1 and J is TRBJ1-4; the table's D call TRBD1 went unverified against the DNA. TRBV21-1 corresponds to a pseudogene. This CDR3 is 14 amino acids long. CDR3 amino acids: CASSHDRANEKLFF. As DNA, the CDR3 is TGTGCCAGCAGTCACGACAGGGCTAATGAAAAACTGTTTTTT.

The genes are TRBV19 and TRBJ2-3, with TRBD2 identical over 12 bases. The CDR3 extends over 17 amino acids. The germline V gene encodes CDR1 LNHDA and CDR2 SQIVND (reference sequence). V was clipped by 3 bases and J by 3 bases; unmatched bases: 7. The CDR3 nucleotides are TGTGCCAGTAGTATGGCCGGGACTAGCGGGTCGACAGATACGCAGTATTTT. It translates to CASSMAGTSGSTDTQYF.

The chain has TRBV12-2 and TRBJ2-1; the D call of TRBD2 is as the table states it, not checked on the DNA. TRBV12-2 represents a pseudogene. There are 14 residues in the CDR3. CDR3 in DNA: TGTGCAAGTCGCGTCCGGACTAGTTTAAATGAGCAGTTCTTC. It is translated as CASRVRTSLNEQFF.

The rearrangement links TRBV4-1 to TRBJ2-3, with 10 nucleotides matching TRBD2. This CDR3 is built from 19 residues. The J segment lost 4 bases and the V segment lost 1 base, leaving 14 bases of the junction unmatched. The germline V gene encodes CDR1 MGHRA and CDR2 YSYEKL. The CDR3 is CASSQVLTGTSERADTQYF. DNA for the CDR3: TGCGCCAGCAGCCAAGTCCTTACCGGGACTAGCGAAAGGGCAGATACGCAGTATTTT.

V gene TRBV14 combines with J gene TRBJ2-2; possible D gene TRBD1, 5 bases. CDR3 length: 16 residues. V was cut by 0 bases and J by 6 bases, with 14 bases left in between. CDR1 SGHDN and CDR2 FVKESK come from the germline V gene. For the CDR3, the DNA is TGTGCCAGCAGCCAAGATAGCCAGGGTTTACCCGGGGAGCTGTTTTTT. It translates to CASSQDSQGLPGELFF.

The V and J genes are TRBV6-6 and TRBJ1-1, with 9 bases that match TRBD1. The CDR3 is made up of 13 amino acids. Germline V gene sequence: CDR1 MNHNY, CDR2 SVGAGI (reference sequence). Trimming at V came to 5 bases and at J to 4 bases, leaving 2 bases not matched to a gene. The CDR3 is CASSDRGGTEAFF. CDR3 nucleotide sequence: TGTGCCAGCAGTGACAGGGGGGGCACTGAAGCTTTCTTT.

The V gene is TRBV4-2, the J gene TRBJ2-3; 8 nucleotides line up with TRBD2. The V segment lost 5 bases and the J segment 6 bases; nucleotides outside the gene matches: 16. The CDR3 sequence is 17 residues long. CDR1 and CDR2 from the germline V gene are LGHNA and YNFKEQ. The CDR3 sequence: CASSINSGAGRFDTQYF. The CDR3 region has the DNA TGTGCCAGCAGCATTAATAGCGGGGCGGGGAGATTCGATACGCAGTATTTT.

The chain has TRBV14 and TRBJ2-2; D unclear. The V end lost 0 bases, the J end lost 1 base, and 15 bases lay between the germline ends. The V gene's germline CDR1 is SGHDN and CDR2 FVKESK. CDR3 size: 18 residues. The CDR3 bases are TGTGCCAGCAGCCAAGATAAGCTAAATCGTTTGAACACCGGGGAGCTGTTTTTT. Translation: CASSQDKLNRLNTGELFF.

The chain couples TRBV7-2 to TRBJ1-3, with 7 bases that match TRBD1. The CDR3 consists of 15 residues. The junction had 6 bases not matched to a gene; V was cut back by 5 bases and J by 2 bases. CDR1 and CDR2 (germline): SGHTA, FQGNSA. The DNA for the CDR3 is TGTGCCAGCAGCCGATACACAGGGGCTGGAAACACCATATATTTT. Translated: CASSRYTGAGNTIYF.

V and J are TRBV5-1 and TRBJ2-5; D is uncertain. This CDR3 contains 12 residues. V dropped 4 bases and J dropped 5 bases, with 9 bases sitting between them. The germline V gene has CDR1 SGHRS and CDR2 YFSETQ. CDR3 region: CASSPERETQYF. In DNA form, the CDR3 reads TGCGCCAGCAGCCCTGAGAGGGAGACCCAGTACTTC. The full variable domain, with the rest looked up from reference TRBV5-1 and TRBJ2-5, is KAGVTQTPRYLIKTRGQQVTLSCSPISGHRSVSWYQQTPGQGLQFLFEYFSETQRNKGNFPGRFSGRQFSNSRSEMNVSTLELGDSALYLCASSPERETQYFGPGTRLLVL.

The chain recombines TRBV18 with TRBJ1-5, with 10 nucleotides matching TRBD1. The length of the CDR3 is 15 residues. CDR1 is KGHSH, CDR2 LQKENI, per germline. J gave up 2 bases and V 5 bases, and 3 bases lay outside the gene matches. CDR3 in amino acids: CASSGTGVGNQPQHF. The DNA of the CDR3 is TGTGCCAGCTCAGGGACAGGGGTTGGCAATCAGCCCCAGCATTTT. Full variable domain (missing parts from reference TRBV18 and TRBJ1-5): NAGVMQNPRHLVRRRGQEARLRCSPMKGHSHVYWYRQLPEEGLKFMVYLQKENIIDESGMPKERFSAEFPKEGPSILRIQQVVRGDSAAYFCASSGTGVGNQPQHFGDGTRLSIL.

The chain joins TRBV7-9 to TRBJ2-7, with TRBD1 as a possible D gene (6 bases). Per germline, CDR1 SEHNR and CDR2 FQNEAQ (reference sequence). The V gene lost 1 base and the J gene lost 5 bases, with 9 bases spanning the gap. CDR3 length equals 13 residues. The CDR3 DNA reads TGTGCCAGCAGCTTAGACAGGGCCCACGAGCAGTACTTC. Amino acids: CASSLDRAHEQYF.